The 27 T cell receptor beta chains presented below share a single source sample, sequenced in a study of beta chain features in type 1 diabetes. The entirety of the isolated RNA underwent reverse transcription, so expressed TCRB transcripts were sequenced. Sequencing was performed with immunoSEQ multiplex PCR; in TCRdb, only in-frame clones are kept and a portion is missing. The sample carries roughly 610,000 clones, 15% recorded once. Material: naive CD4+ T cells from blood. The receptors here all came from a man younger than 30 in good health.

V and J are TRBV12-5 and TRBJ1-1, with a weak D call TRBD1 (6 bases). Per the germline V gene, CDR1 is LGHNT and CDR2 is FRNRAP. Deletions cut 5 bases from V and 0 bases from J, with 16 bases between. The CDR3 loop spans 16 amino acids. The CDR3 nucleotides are TGTGCTAGTGGTCCGCCCCGGACAGTTTTGAACACTGAAGCTTTCTTT. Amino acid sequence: CASGPPRTVLNTEAFF.

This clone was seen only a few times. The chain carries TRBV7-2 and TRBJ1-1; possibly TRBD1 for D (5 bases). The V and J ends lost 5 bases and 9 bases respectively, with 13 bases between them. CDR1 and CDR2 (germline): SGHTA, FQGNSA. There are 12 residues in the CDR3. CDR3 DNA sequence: TGTGCCAGCAGCCGGGACCTCTTAAAAGCTTTCTTT. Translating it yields CASSRDLLKAFF.

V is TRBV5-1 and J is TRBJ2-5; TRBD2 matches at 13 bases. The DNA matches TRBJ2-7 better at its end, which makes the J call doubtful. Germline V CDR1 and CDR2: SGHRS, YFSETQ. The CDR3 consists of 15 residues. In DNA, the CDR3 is TGCGCCAGCAGCGGGGGACTAGCGGGGCCCTACGAGCAGTACTTC. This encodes CASSGGLAGPYEQYF.

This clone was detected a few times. The CDR3 sequence: CASRSGGTDTQYF. In nucleotides, the CDR3 is TGTGCCAGCAGGTCCGGGGGCACAGATACGCAGTATTTT. This chain links TRBV6-1 with TRBJ2-3; tentative D call: TRBD2 (5 bases). The CDR3 totals 13 residues. V gave up 6 bases and J gave up 1 base, with 8 bases separating them. CDR1 is MNHNS, CDR2 SASEGT, per germline.

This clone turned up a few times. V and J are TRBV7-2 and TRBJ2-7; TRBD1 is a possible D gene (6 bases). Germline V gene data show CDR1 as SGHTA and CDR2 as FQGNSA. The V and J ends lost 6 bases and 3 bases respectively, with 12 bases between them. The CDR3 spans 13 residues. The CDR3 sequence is CASRFPQGYEQYF. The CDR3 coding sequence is TGTGCCAGCAGGTTTCCACAGGGCTACGAGCAGTACTTC. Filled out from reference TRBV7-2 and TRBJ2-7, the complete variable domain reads GAGVSQSPSNKVTEKGKDVELRCDPISGHTALYWYRQSLGQGLEFLIYFQGNSAPDKSGLPSDRFSAERTGGSVSTLTIQRTQQEDSAVYLCASRFPQGYEQYFGPGTRLTVT.

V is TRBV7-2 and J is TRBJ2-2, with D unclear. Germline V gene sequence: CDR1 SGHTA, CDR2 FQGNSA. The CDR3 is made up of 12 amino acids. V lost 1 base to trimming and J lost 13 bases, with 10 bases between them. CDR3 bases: TGTGCCAGCAGCTTAGATGGGCCCGGGCTGTTTTTT. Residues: CASSLDGPGLFF.

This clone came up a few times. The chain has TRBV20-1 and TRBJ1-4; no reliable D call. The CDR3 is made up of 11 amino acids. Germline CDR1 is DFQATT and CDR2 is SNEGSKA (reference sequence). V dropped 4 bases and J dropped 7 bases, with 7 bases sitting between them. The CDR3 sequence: CSANGFEKLFF. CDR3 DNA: TGCAGTGCTAACGGGTTTGAAAAACTGTTTTTT.

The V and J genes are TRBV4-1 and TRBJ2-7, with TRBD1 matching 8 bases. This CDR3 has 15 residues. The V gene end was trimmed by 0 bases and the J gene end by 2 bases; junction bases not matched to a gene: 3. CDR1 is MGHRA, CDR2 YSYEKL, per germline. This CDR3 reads CASSQDRTGTYEQYF. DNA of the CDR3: TGCGCCAGCAGCCAAGATCGGACAGGGACCTACGAGCAGTACTTC.

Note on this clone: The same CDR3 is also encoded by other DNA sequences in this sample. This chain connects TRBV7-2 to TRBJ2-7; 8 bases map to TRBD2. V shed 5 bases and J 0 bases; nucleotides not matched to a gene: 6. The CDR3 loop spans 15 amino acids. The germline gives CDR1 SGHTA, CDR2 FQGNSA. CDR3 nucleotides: TGTGCCAGCAGCCTAACTAGCGGAAGCTCCTACGAGCAGTACTTC. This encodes CASSLTSGSSYEQYF.

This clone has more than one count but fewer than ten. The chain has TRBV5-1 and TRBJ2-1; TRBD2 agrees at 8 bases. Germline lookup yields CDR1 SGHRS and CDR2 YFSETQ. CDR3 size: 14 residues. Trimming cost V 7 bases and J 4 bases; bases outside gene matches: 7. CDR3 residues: CASSPPSGYNEQFF. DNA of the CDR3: TGCGCCAGCTCCCCCCCTAGCGGGTACAATGAGCAGTTCTTC.

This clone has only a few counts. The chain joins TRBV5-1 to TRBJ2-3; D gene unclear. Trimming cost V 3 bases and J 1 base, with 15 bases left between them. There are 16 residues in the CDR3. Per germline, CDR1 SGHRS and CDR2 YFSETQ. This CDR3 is CASSSQGIRGTDTQYF. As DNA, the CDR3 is TGCGCCAGCAGCTCACAAGGGATTCGTGGCACAGATACGCAGTATTTT.

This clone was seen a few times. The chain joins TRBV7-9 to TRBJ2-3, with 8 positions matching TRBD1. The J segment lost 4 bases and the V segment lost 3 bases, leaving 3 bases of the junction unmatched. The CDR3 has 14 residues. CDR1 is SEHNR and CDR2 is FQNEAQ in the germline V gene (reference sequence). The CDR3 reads CASSLFRGPDTQYF. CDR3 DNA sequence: TGTGCCAGCAGCTTGTTCAGGGGGCCAGATACGCAGTATTTT.

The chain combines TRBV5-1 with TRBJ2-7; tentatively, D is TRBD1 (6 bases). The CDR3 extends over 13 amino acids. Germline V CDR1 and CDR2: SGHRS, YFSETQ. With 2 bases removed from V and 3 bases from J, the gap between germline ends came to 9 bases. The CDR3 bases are TGCGCCAGCAGCTTCGGACAGATCTACGAGCAGTACTTC. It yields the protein CASSFGQIYEQYF.

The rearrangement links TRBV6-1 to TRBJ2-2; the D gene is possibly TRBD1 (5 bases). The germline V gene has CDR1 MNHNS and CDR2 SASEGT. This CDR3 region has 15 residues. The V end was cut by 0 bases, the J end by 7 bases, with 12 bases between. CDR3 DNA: TGTGCCAGCAGTGAAGCAGGGGTTCACGGCGGGGAGCTGTTTTTT. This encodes CASSEAGVHGGELFF.

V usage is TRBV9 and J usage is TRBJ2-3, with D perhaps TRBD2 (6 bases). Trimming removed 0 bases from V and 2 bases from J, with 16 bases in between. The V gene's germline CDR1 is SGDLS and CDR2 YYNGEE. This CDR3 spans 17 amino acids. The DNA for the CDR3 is TGTGCCAGCAGCGTAGTACCCGGGAGATCTTACACAGATACGCAGTATTTT. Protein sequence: CASSVVPGRSYTDTQYF.

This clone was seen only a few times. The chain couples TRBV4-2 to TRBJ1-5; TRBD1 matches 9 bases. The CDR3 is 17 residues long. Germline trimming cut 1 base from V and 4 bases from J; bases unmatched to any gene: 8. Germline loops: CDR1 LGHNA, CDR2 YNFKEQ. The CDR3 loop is CASSQVQGAVSNQPQHF. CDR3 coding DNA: TGTGCCAGCAGCCAAGTACAGGGGGCAGTCAGTAATCAGCCCCAGCATTTT.

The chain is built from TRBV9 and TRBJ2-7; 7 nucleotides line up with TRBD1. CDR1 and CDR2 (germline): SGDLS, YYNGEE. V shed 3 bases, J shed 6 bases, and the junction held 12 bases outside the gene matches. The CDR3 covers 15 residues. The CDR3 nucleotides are TGTGCCAGCAGCGGGGCCGGGACAGCGACCTCCGAGCAGTACTTC. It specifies CASSGAGTATSEQYF.

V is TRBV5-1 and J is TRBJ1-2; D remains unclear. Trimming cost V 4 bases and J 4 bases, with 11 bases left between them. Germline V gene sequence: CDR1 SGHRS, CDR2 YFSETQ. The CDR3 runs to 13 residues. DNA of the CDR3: TGCGCCAGCAGCGCCGGTAGAGGCTATGGCTACACCTTC. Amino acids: CASSAGRGYGYTF.

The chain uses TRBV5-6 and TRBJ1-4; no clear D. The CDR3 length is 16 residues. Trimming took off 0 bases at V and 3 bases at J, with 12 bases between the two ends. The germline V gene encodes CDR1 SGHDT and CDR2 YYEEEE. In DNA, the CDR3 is TGTGCCAGCAGCTTGGTTCGGGAGCTAGCTAATGAAAAACTGTTTTTT. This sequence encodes CASSLVRELANEKLFF.

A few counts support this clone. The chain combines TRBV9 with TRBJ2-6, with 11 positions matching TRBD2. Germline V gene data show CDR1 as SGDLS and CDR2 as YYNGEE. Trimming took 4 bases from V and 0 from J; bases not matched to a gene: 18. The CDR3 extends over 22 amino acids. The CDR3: CASSFSGTAGTSGLSGANVLTF. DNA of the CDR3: TGTGCCAGCAGCTTTTCCGGGACAGCCGGGACTAGCGGCCTCTCTGGGGCCAACGTCCTGACTTTC.

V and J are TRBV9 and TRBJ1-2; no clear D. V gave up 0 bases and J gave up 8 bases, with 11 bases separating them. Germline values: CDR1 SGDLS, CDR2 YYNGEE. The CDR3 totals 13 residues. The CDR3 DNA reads TGTGCCAGCAGCGTAGGGCGGGCCGGCGGCTACACCTTC. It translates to CASSVGRAGGYTF.

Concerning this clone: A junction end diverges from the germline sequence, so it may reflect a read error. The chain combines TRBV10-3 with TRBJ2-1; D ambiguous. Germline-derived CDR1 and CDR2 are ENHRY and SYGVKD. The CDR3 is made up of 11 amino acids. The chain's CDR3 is CAISEGQVLLF. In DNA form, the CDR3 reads TGTGCCATCAGTGAAGGCCAGGTGCTGCTCTTC.

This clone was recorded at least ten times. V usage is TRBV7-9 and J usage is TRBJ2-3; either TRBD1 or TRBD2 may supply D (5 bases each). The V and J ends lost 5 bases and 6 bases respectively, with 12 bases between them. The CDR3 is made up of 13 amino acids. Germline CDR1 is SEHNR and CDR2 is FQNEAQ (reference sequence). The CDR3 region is CASSGRGLDTQYF. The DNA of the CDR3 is TGTGCCAGCAGCGGTCGGGGCCTTGATACGCAGTATTTT.

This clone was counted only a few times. CDR3 in DNA: TGCGCCAGCAGCCAAGCCCGACAGCTATATGAAAAACTGTTTTTT. The encoded protein is CASSQARQLYEKLFF. This sequence joins TRBV4-3 and TRBJ1-4; possible D gene TRBD1, 5 bases. V lost 1 base, J lost 6 bases, and 12 bases lay in between. The CDR3 sequence is 15 residues long. Germline V CDR1 and CDR2: LGHNA, YSLEER.

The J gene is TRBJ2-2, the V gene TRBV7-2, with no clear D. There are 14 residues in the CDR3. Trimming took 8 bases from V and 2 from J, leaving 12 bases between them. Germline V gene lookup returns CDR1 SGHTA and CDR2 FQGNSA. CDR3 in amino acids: CASRQASNTGELFF. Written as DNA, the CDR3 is TGTGCCAGCCGTCAGGCAAGCAACACCGGGGAGCTGTTTTTT.

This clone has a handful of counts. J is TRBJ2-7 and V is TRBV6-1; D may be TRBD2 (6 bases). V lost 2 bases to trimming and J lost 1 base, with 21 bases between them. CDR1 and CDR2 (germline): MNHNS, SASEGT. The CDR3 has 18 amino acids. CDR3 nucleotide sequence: TGTGCCAGCAGTGAACAGGCGGGATTCCGGGACCTATCCTACGAGCAGTACTTC. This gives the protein CASSEQAGFRDLSYEQYF.

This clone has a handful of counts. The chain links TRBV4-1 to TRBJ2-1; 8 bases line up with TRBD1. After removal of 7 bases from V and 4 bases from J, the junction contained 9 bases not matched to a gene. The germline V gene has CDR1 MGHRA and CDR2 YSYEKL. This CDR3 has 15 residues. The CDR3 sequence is CASKTGVLGYNEQFF. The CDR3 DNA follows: TGCGCCAGCAAGACAGGGGTTCTAGGGTACAATGAGCAGTTCTTC.